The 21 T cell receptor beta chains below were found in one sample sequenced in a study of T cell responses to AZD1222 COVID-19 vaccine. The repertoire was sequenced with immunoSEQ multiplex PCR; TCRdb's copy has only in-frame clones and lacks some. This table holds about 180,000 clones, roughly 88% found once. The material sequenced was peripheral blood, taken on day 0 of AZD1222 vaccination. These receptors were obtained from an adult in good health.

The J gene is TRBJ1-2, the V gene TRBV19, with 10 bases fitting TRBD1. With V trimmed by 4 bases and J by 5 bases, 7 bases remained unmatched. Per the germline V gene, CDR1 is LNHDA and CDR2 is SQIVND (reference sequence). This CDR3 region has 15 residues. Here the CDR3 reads CASSNPGTGEYGYTF. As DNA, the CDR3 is TGTGCCAGTAGTAATCCCGGGACAGGGGAATATGGCTACACCTTC.

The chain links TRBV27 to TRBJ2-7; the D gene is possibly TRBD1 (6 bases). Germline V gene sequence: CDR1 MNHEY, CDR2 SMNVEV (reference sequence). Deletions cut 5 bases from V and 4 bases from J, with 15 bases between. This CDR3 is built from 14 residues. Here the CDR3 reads CASSALSQGYEQYF. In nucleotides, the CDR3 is TGTGCCAGCAGTGCCCTCTCACAGGGTTACGAGCAGTACTTC.

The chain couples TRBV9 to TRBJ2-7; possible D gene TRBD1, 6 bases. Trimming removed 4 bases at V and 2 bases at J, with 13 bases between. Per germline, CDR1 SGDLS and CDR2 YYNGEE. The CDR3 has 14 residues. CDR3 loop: CASSPRTATYEQYF. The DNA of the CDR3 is TGTGCCAGCAGCCCCCGGACAGCTACCTACGAGCAGTACTTC.

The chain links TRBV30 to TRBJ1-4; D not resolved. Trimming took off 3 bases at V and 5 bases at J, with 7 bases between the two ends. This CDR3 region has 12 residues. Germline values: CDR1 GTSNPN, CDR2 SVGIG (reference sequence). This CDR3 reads CAWRPGNEKLFF. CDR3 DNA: TGTGCCTGGAGACCGGGAAATGAAAAACTGTTTTTT.

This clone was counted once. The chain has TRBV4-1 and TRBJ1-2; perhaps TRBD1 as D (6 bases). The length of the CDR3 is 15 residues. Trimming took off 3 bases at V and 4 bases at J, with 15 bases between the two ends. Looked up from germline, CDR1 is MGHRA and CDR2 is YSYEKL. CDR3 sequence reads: CASSQVQGGTYGYTF. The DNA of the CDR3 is TGCGCCAGCAGCCAGGTACAGGGTGGGACCTATGGCTACACCTTC.

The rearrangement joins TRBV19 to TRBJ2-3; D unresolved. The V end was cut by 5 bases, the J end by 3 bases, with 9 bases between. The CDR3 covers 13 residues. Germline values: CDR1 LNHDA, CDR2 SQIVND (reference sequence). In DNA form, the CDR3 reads TGTGCCAGTAGTGCCCTGGGAACAGATACGCAGTATTTT. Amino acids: CASSALGTDTQYF. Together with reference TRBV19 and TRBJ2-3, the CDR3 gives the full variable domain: DGGITQSPKYLFRKEGQNVTLSCEQNLNHDAMYWYRQDPGQGLRLIYYSQIVNDFQKGDIAEGYSVSREKKESFPLTVTSAQKNPTAFYLCASSALGTDTQYFGPGTRLTVL.

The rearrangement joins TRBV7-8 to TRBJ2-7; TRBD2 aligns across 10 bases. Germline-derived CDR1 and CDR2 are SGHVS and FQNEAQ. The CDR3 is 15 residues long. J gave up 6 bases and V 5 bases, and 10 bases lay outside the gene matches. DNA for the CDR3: TGTGCCAGCAGCGGGACAAGCGGGGGGGCCGCCGAGCAGTACTTC. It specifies CASSGTSGGAAEQYF.

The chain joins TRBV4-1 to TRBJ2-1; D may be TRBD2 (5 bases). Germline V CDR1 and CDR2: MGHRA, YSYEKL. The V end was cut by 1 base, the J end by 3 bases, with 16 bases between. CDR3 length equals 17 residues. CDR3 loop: CASSQASTGMDYNEQFF. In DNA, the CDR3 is TGCGCCAGCAGCCAAGCCTCGACGGGGATGGACTACAATGAGCAGTTCTTC.

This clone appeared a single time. The CDR3 bases are TGTGCCAGTACGGACGGTGGAAACATTCAGTACTTC. Residues: CASTDGGNIQYF. This chain links TRBV19 with TRBJ2-4; the D is unclear. Trimming took 7 bases from V and 6 from J, leaving 10 bases between them. Looked up from germline, CDR1 is LNHDA and CDR2 is SQIVND (reference sequence). The CDR3 covers 12 residues.

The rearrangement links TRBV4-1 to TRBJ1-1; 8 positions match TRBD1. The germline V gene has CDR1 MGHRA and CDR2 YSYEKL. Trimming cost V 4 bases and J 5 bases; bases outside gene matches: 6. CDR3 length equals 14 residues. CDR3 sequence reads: CASSPDRGFTEAFF. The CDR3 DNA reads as TGCGCCAGCAGCCCCGACAGGGGTTTTACTGAAGCTTTCTTT.

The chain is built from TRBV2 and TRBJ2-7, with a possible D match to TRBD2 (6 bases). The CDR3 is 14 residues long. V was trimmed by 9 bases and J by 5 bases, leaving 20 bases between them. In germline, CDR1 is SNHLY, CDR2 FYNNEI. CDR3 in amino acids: CARRLGGTVNEQYF. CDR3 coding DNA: TGTGCCAGACGCCTGGGCGGGACGGTTAACGAGCAGTACTTC.

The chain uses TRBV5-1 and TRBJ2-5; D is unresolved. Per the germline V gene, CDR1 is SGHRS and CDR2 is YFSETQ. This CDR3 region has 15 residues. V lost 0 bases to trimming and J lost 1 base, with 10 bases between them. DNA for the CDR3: TGCGCCAGCAGCTTGGTCGGCCAGCTCCAAGAGACCCAGTACTTC. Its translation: CASSLVGQLQETQYF.

CDR3 sequence: CASSFGLYNEQFF. CDR3 DNA sequence: TGTGCCAGCAGCTTTGGCCTTTACAATGAGCAGTTCTTC. This chain links TRBV11-3 with TRBJ2-1; D remains unclear. CDR1 and CDR2 (germline): SGHNT, YENEEA. Between the trimmed V and J ends, which lost 3 bases and 4 bases, there was a span of 7 bases. This CDR3 contains 13 residues.

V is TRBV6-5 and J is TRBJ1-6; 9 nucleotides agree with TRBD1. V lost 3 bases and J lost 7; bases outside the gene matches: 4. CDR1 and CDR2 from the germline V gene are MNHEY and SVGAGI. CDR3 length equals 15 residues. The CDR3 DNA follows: TGTGCCAGCAGTTATCTCGGGACAGGGAATTCACCCCTCCACTTT. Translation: CASSYLGTGNSPLHF.

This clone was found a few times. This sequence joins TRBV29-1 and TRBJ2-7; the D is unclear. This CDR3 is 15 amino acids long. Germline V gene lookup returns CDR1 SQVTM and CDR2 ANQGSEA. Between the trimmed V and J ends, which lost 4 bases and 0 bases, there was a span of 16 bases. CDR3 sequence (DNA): TGCAGCGTTGTGTATAGGACGTCTAGCTCCTACGAGCAGTACTTC. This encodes CSVVYRTSSSYEQYF.

CDR3 sequence reads: CAISGGTNQPQHF. DNA of the CDR3: TGTGCCATCAGTGGAGGTACCAATCAGCCCCAGCATTTT. The rearrangement links TRBV10-3 to TRBJ1-5; D remains unclear. The CDR3 covers 13 residues. Germline V CDR1 and CDR2: ENHRY, SYGVKD. The V end was cut by 4 bases, the J end by 3 bases, with 7 bases between.

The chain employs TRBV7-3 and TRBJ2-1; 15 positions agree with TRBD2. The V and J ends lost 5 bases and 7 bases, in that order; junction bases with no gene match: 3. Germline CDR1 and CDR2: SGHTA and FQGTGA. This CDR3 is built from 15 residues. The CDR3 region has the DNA TGTGCCAGCAGCCGGACTAGCGGGAGGGGAAATGAGCAGTTCTTC. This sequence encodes CASSRTSGRGNEQFF. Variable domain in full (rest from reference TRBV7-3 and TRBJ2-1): GAGVSQTPSNKVTEKGKYVELRCDPISGHTALYWYRQSLGQGPEFLIYFQGTGAADDSGLPNDRFFAVRPEGSVSTLKIQRTERGDSAVYLCASSRTSGRGNEQFFGPGTRLTVL.

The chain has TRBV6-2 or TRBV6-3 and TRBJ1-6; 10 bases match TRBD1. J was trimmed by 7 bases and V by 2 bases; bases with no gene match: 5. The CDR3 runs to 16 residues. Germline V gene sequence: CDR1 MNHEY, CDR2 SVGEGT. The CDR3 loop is CASSYPTGGRNSPLHF. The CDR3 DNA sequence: TGTGCCAGCAGTTACCCGACAGGGGGCAGGAATTCACCCCTCCACTTT.

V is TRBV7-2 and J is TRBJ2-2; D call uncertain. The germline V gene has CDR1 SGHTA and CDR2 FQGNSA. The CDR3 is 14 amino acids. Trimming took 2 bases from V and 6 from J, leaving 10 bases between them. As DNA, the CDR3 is TGTGCCAGCAGCTTACGAAGATCCCCCGGGGAGCTGTTTTTT. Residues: CASSLRRSPGELFF.

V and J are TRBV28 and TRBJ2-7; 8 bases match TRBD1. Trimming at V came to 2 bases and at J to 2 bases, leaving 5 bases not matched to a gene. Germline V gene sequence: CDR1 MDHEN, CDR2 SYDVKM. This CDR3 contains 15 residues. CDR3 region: CASSLGQGVAYEQYF. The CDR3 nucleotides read TGTGCCAGCAGTTTAGGACAGGGCGTCGCCTACGAGCAGTACTTC.

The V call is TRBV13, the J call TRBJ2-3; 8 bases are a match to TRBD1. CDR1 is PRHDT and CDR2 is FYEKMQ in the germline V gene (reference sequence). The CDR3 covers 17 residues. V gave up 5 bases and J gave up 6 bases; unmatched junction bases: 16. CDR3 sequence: CASSKTTGTGYLDTQYF. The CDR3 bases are TGTGCCAGCAGCAAGACAACCGGGACAGGTTATCTGGATACGCAGTATTTT.